A selection of T cell receptor beta chains follows, all from one sample in a study of blood T cell repertoires in COVID-19. Assay: immunoSEQ multiplex PCR; the TCRdb copy retains only in-frame clones and omits some. The sample records 95,000 to 100,000 clones, roughly 85% being singletons. The sequenced material came from peripheral blood. All receptors come from a woman in her 70s with active or convalescent COVID-19. The CDR3 runs from the conserved cysteine through the conserved F or W. Fields, in order: J gene, V gene, CDR3 protein.

J: TRBJ1-3
V: TRBV28
CDR3: CASGGQGASFGTIYF

J: TRBJ1-1
V: TRBV19
CDR3: CASHPNGAGGSEAFF

J: TRBJ2-3
V: TRBV18
CDR3: CASSPGLAGEDTQYF

J: TRBJ2-5
V: TRBV3-1/TRBV3-2
CDR3: CASSQEPTGGWEETQYF

J: TRBJ1-2
V: TRBV11-2
CDR3: CASSLDSRWAPYGYTF

J: TRBJ2-3
V: TRBV24-1
CDR3: CATSDPSKGTDTQYF

J: TRBJ2-5
V: TRBV10-3
CDR3: CAIRGLAGEQETQYF

J: TRBJ2-7
V: TRBV9
CDR3: CASSVSSGGSYEQYF

J: TRBJ2-2
V: TRBV29-1
CDR3: CSVTNTGELFF

J: TRBJ2-1
V: TRBV7-2
CDR3: CASSVSGGDYNEQFF

J: TRBJ1-3
V: TRBV29-1
CDR3: CSVGVGLAGGNTIYF

J: TRBJ2-5
V: TRBV11-3
CDR3: CASSLRASGSTETQYF

J: TRBJ1-2
V: TRBV7-9
CDR3: CASSLRQGNGYTF

J: TRBJ2-5
V: TRBV7-2
CDR3: CASSLRTSGETQYF

J: TRBJ1-2
V: TRBV7-8
CDR3: CASSLPGTGGHGYTF

J: TRBJ1-6
V: TRBV28
CDR3: CASSLSSLRGSPLHF

J: TRBJ1-4
V: TRBV27
CDR3: CASSPRTGPFPLFF

J: TRBJ1-6
V: TRBV6-1
CDR3: CASSEAGLYNSPLHF

J: TRBJ2-7
V: TRBV7-2
CDR3: CASSMTSGIYEQYF

J: TRBJ1-1
V: TRBV29-1
CDR3: CSVTGGGEAFF

J: TRBJ1-6
V: TRBV3-1/TRBV3-2
CDR3: CASSQVQGGSPLHF

J: TRBJ2-5
V: TRBV5-1
CDR3: CASSRGNGGLQETQYF

J: TRBJ1-1
V: TRBV27
CDR3: CASSFGQNMNTEAFF

J: TRBJ2-1
V: TRBV14
CDR3: CASQGLGADNEQFF

J: TRBJ1-1
V: TRBV28
CDR3: CASSLRSKANTEAFF